This T cell receptor (beta chain) comes out of a study of blood T cell repertoires in COVID-19. The CDR3 extends over 12 amino acids. Germline CDR1 is SNHLY and CDR2 is FYNNEI. The V gene lost 7 bases and the J gene lost 8 bases, with 14 bases spanning the gap. Libraries were prepared by immunoSEQ multiplex PCR; TCRdb keeps only in-frame clonotypes and omits some of them. The sample yields 350,000 to 500,000 clones, 70% to 90% seen once. This clone was detected only a few times. The TCR originated in a woman in her late teens or twenties who had been exposed to COVID-19. The sequenced material came from PBMCs or T cells enriched from blood (not recorded which). V usage is TRBV2 and J usage is TRBJ1-1; D is undetermined. CDR3 residues: CASKFLGSEAFF. The CDR3 bases are TGTGCCAGCAAATTTCTTGGGAGCGAAGCTTTCTTT.